This T cell receptor (beta chain) was identified during a study of T cells in Graves' hyperthyroidism and ophthalmopathy. Whole-study results and caveats: The model predicted ophthalmopathy a median roughly 6.5 months before onset. Most thyroid clonotypes with frequency above 0.001 were detected in blood.

On this clonotype itself: Antigen: not known. At one end the junction does not follow the germline gene, possibly because of a read error.

The CDR3 regions of TCR beta were amplified from RNA transcripts. The HTBI primer set drove a first-round RT-PCR of the TCR CDR3. MiXCR was run by TCRdb on the multiplex PCR reads, yielding one entry per CDR3 protein. The sample lists over 700,000 distinct CDR3 sequences; approximately 40% were seen once. CDR1 and CDR2 (germline): SNHLY, FYNNEI. The CDR3 runs 13 residues. The sample was blood. This receptor was obtained from a man aged 18-30 years with Graves' hyperthyroidism. This rearrangement joins TRBV2 to TRBJ2-5, with D perhaps assigned TRBD1 or TRBD2 (5 bases each). Written as DNA, the CDR3 is TGTGCCAGCAGGAGGGGACCGCAAGAGACCCAGTGCTTC. It codes for CASRRGPQETQCF.